The 32 T cell receptor beta chains listed next were all sequenced from one sample in a study of cytomegalovirus exposure and HLA in healthy donors. PCR involved 60 Vbeta and 13 Jbeta primers. Generated by immunoSEQ multiplex PCR, the TCRdb table keeps only in-frame clones and is missing some. The sample consists of roughly 120,000 clones, around 78% of them appearing once. The sample consisted of PBMCs. These receptor sequences come from a man aged 45-65 years in good health and CMV-seronegative.

The chain recombines TRBV23-1 with TRBJ2-7; TRBD1 aligns across 7 bases. TRBV23-1 is classed as an ORF, of uncertain function. Trimming cost V 4 bases and J 2 bases; bases outside gene matches: 8. The CDR3 covers 15 residues. CDR3 bases: TGCGCCAGCAGTCCTGCGGACAGGAGAACCTACGAGCAGTACGTC. Protein product: CASSPADRRTYEQYV.

V is TRBV4-2 and J is TRBJ2-5; TRBD2 matches at 10 bases. Unmatched junction bases numbered 18, after V lost 0 bases and J lost 5 bases. CDR3 length equals 20 residues. Germline loops: CDR1 LGHNA, CDR2 YNFKEQ. The CDR3 sequence is CASSQDSGGLAGVDRETQYF. In DNA form, the CDR3 reads TGTGCCAGCAGCCAAGATAGCGGGGGGCTAGCGGGGGTCGACCGGGAGACCCAGTACTTC.

The rearrangement uses TRBV6-1 and TRBJ2-3; TRBD1 agrees at 7 bases. Germline values: CDR1 MNHNS, CDR2 SASEGT. J was trimmed by 3 bases and V by 5 bases; bases with no gene match: 5. The CDR3 has 14 amino acids. The chain's CDR3 is CASSLYRGTDTQYF. In DNA, the CDR3 is TGTGCCAGCAGTCTATACAGGGGTACAGATACGCAGTATTTT.

V is TRBV9 and J is TRBJ2-5, with 10 bases lining up with TRBD1. The ends lost 3 bases at V and 3 bases at J; junction bases unmatched: 17. Germline V gene data show CDR1 as SGDLS and CDR2 as YYNGEE. The CDR3 runs 19 residues. The chain's CDR3 is CASSAFGTGALWAKETQYF. In DNA, the CDR3 is TGTGCCAGCAGCGCGTTCGGGACAGGGGCGCTTTGGGCAAAAGAGACCCAGTACTTC.

Comments on this clone: A junction end diverges from the germline sequence, so it may reflect a read error. This sequence joins TRBV7-9 and TRBJ2-1, with D possibly being TRBD2 (5 bases). Germline CDR1 SEHNR, CDR2 FQNEAQ (reference sequence). The CDR3 is 11 residues long. This CDR3 reads CSSSLLDEQFF. CDR3 bases: TGTTCCAGCAGCTTACTAGATGAGCAGTTCTTC.

The table lists this clone with a few counts. This chain links TRBV10-3 with TRBJ2-7, with D possibly matching TRBD1 (6 bases). The CDR3 runs 13 residues. With 5 bases removed from V and 6 bases from J, the gap between germline ends came to 14 bases. Germline-derived CDR1 and CDR2 are ENHRY and SYGVKD. The CDR3, as DNA: TGTGCCATCAGTACCACAGGGTCCCTCGAGCAGTACGTC. It is translated as CAISTTGSLEQYV.

There are a few counts of this clone. This sequence joins TRBV27 and TRBJ2-7, with D possibly matching TRBD2 (5 bases). The CDR3 runs to 13 residues. Germline V gene lookup returns CDR1 MNHEY and CDR2 SMNVEV (reference sequence). V was pared by 0 bases and J by 4 bases, with 7 bases between. The CDR3 coding sequence is TGTGCCAGCAGTTTATCGACGGGGTACGAGCAGTACTTC. Encoded protein: CASSLSTGYEQYF.

The chain couples TRBV6-1 to TRBJ2-7, with TRBD1 identical over 8 bases. The germline V gene encodes CDR1 MNHNS and CDR2 SASEGT. Unmatched junction bases numbered 5, after V lost 8 bases and J lost 5 bases. This CDR3 region has 12 residues. The CDR3 is CASDRGVHEQYV. In DNA, the CDR3 is TGTGCCAGCGACAGGGGAGTCCACGAGCAGTACGTC.

V usage is TRBV21-1 and J usage is TRBJ2-7; TRBD2, the D gene given by the table, was not confirmed from the DNA. TRBV21-1 is a pseudogene segment. This CDR3 spans 18 amino acids. The CDR3 coding sequence is TGTGCCAGCAGCAAAGACGGACGGGAGAGGGGTACTGGCTACGAGCAGTACGTC. Its translation is CASSKDGRERGTGYEQYV.

The V gene is TRBV5-6, the J gene TRBJ1-3; D uncertain. V gave up 0 bases and J gave up 0 bases, with 13 bases separating them. Germline V gives CDR1 SGHDT, CDR2 YYEEEE. The CDR3 runs 17 residues. The CDR3 loop reads CASSLVPTAASGNTIYF. CDR3 coding DNA: TGTGCCAGCAGCTTGGTCCCTACAGCGGCCTCTGGAAACACCATATATTTT.

The chain uses TRBV7-5 and TRBJ2-3; the listed D gene, TRBD2, was not tested against the DNA. TRBV7-5 is a listed pseudogene. CDR3 size: 15 residues. This CDR3 is CVRSFPAGGTDTQYF. For the CDR3, the DNA is TGTGTCAGAAGCTTCCCAGCGGGGGGCACAGATACGCAGTATTTT.

V is TRBV28 and J is TRBJ2-2, with a possible D match to TRBD2 (5 bases). CDR1 is MDHEN, CDR2 SYDVKM, per germline. CDR3 length equals 12 residues. V gave up 7 bases and J gave up 4 bases, with 7 bases separating them. The CDR3, as DNA: TGTGCCAGCATTAGCGCCACCGGGGAGCTGTTTTTT. Translating it yields CASISATGELFF.

This clone has just a few counts. The junction departs from germline at one end; a sequencing error may be responsible. The rearrangement uses TRBV7-9 and TRBJ1-2, with D possibly matching TRBD1 (6 bases). Looked up from germline, CDR1 is SEHNR and CDR2 is FQNEAQ (reference sequence). The CDR3 loop spans 13 amino acids. Here the CDR3 reads CSSSGSTGYGYTF. The DNA of the CDR3 is TGTTCCAGCAGCGGGAGTACAGGGTATGGCTACACCTTC.

This chain links TRBV7-2 with TRBJ2-2; 9 nucleotides line up with TRBD1. The germline CDR1 and CDR2 sequences are SGHTA and FQGNSA. There are 15 residues in the CDR3. The V and J ends lost 4 bases and 3 bases, in that order; junction bases with no gene match: 3. Written as DNA, the CDR3 is TGTGCCAGCAGCTCCCGGGACAGGGACACCGGGGAGCTGTTTTTT. Protein product: CASSSRDRDTGELFF.

The V call is TRBV5-1, the J call TRBJ1-2; tentatively, D is TRBD1 (6 bases). Trimming cost V 0 bases and J 7 bases, with 13 bases left between them. Germline CDR1 SGHRS, CDR2 YFSETQ. The CDR3 totals 14 residues. CDR3 region: CASSLVGGDPGYTF. The DNA for the CDR3 is TGCGCCAGCAGCTTGGTAGGGGGTGATCCTGGCTACACCTTC.

The rearrangement joins TRBV29-1 to TRBJ1-1; 7 bases align to TRBD1. CDR3 length: 13 amino acids. The V segment lost 4 bases and the J segment 3 bases; nucleotides outside the gene matches: 5. Per germline, CDR1 SQVTM and CDR2 ANQGSEA. CDR3 loop: CSVGKTGDTEAFF. For the CDR3, the DNA is TGCAGCGTTGGCAAAACAGGGGACACTGAAGCTTTCTTT.

The J gene is TRBJ1-5, the V gene TRBV29-1; 7 positions agree with TRBD1. Per germline, CDR1 SQVTM and CDR2 ANQGSEA. With 6 bases clipped from V and 4 bases from J, the junction kept 9 bases outside the gene matches. The CDR3 contains 14 residues. This CDR3 is CSVAEGTANQPQHF. DNA for the CDR3: TGCAGCGTCGCTGAAGGGACAGCTAATCAGCCCCAGCATTTT.

In this sample, this clone turned up once. In nucleotides, the CDR3 is TGTGCCTGGAGCGGTGTAGGGGTTTCCTACAATGAGCAGTTCTTC. It yields the protein CAWSGVGVSYNEQFF. V and J are TRBV30 and TRBJ2-1, with a possible D match to TRBD1 (5 bases). CDR3 size: 15 residues. In germline, CDR1 is GTSNPN, CDR2 SVGIG (reference sequence). V dropped 3 bases and J dropped 1 base, with 13 bases sitting between them.

V gene TRBV29-1 combines with J gene TRBJ1-1; the match to TRBD1 covers 11 bases. The junction had 2 bases not matched to a gene; V was cut back by 7 bases and J by 1 base. Germline V gene data show CDR1 as SQVTM and CDR2 as ANQGSEA. This CDR3 comprises 13 residues. This CDR3 reads CSAGTGGNTEAFF. CDR3 in DNA: TGCAGCGCGGGGACAGGGGGGAACACTGAAGCTTTCTTT.

V is TRBV5-1 and J is TRBJ2-1; TRBD2 agrees at 11 bases. This CDR3 has 16 residues. Germline V CDR1 and CDR2: SGHRS, YFSETQ. V was pared by 1 base and J by 3 bases, with 3 bases of the junction left unmatched. Here the CDR3 reads CASSLRLAGIYNEQFF. CDR3 in DNA: TGCGCCAGCAGCTTGAGACTAGCGGGGATCTACAATGAGCAGTTCTTC.

The V gene is TRBV15, the J gene TRBJ1-5; D possibly corresponds to TRBD1 (5 bases). CDR1 LNHNV and CDR2 YYDKDF come from the germline V gene (reference sequence). Between the trimmed V and J ends, which lost 1 base and 8 bases, there was a span of 9 bases. CDR3 length: 13 residues. CDR3 residues: CATSRAREEPQHF. The CDR3 nucleotides are TGTGCCACCAGCAGAGCCAGGGAAGAGCCCCAGCATTTT.

The CDR3 sequence is CASSPDMEETQYF. CDR3 nucleotide sequence: TGTGCCAGCAGCCCAGATATGGAAGAGACCCAGTACTTC. The chain carries TRBV7-2 and TRBJ2-5; no clear D gene. Trimming took off 5 bases at V and 3 bases at J, with 10 bases between the two ends. The CDR3 runs 13 residues. Germline V gives CDR1 SGHTA, CDR2 FQGNSA.

The V and J genes are TRBV27 and TRBJ2-1, with TRBD2 identical over 8 bases. Germline assignment: CDR1 MNHEY and CDR2 SMNVEV (reference sequence). This CDR3 contains 16 residues. The J segment lost 3 bases and the V segment lost 6 bases, leaving 10 bases of the junction unmatched. Written as DNA, the CDR3 is TGTGCCAGCAGATGGGCGGGGGGCCCCTACTACAATGAGCAGTTCTTC. This encodes CASRWAGGPYYNEQFF.

The chain joins TRBV6-1 to TRBJ2-7, with a possible D match to TRBD1 (6 bases). There are 15 residues in the CDR3. Trimming left V 2 bases short and J 0 bases short, with 11 bases between. Germline CDR1 reads MNHNS; CDR2 reads SASEGT. CDR3 in DNA: TGTGCCAGCAGTGAAAAGGGACATAGCTCCTACGAGCAGTACGTC. Its protein product is CASSEKGHSSYEQYV.

The rearrangement joins TRBV6-4 to TRBJ1-1; 9 bases are a match to TRBD1. The CDR3 is 14 residues long. V trimming: 9 bases; J trimming: 7 bases; junction bases outside the gene matches: 12. Germline V lookup: CDR1 MRHNA, CDR2 SNTAGT. As DNA, the CDR3 is TGTGCCAGAGATCGGGACAGGGTGGGAGGTGAAGCTTTCTTT. It codes for CARDRDRVGGEAFF.

V usage is TRBV6-6 and J usage is TRBJ2-5, with TRBD2 matching 8 bases. The V and J ends lost 6 bases and 5 bases, in that order; junction bases with no gene match: 11. The CDR3 extends over 15 amino acids. Per germline, CDR1 MNHNY and CDR2 SVGAGI (reference sequence). The DNA for the CDR3 is TGTGCCAGCAGCGGCGGGGCGGGGGGAGGGGAGACCCAGTACTTC. Its translation is CASSGGAGGGETQYF.

V usage is TRBV7-2 and J usage is TRBJ2-5; D is unclear. CDR3 length equals 15 residues. Trimming removed 1 base from V and 2 bases from J, with 11 bases in between. Germline V gives CDR1 SGHTA, CDR2 FQGNSA. The CDR3 DNA is TGTGCCAGCAGCTTAGATGGGCTAAATCAAGAGACCCAGTACTTC. It codes for CASSLDGLNQETQYF. The full variable domain, completed using reference TRBV7-2 and TRBJ2-5, is GAGVSQSPSNKVTEKGKDVELRCDPISGHTALYWYRQSLGQGLEFLIYFQGNSAPDKSGLPSDRFSAERTGGSVSTLTIQRTQQEDSAVYLCASSLDGLNQETQYFGPGTRLLVL.

The V gene is TRBV5-4, the J gene TRBJ2-1; D unresolved. The CDR3 extends over 15 amino acids. V was cut by 0 bases and J by 6 bases, with 13 bases left in between. The germline V gene has CDR1 SGHNT and CDR2 YYREEE (reference sequence). CDR3 sequence (DNA): TGTGCCAGCAGCTTGGGACTTTTATCGGGCAATGAGCAGTTCTTC. As protein: CASSLGLLSGNEQFF. The full variable domain, completed using reference TRBV5-4 and TRBJ2-1, is ETGVTQSPTHLIKTRGQQVTLRCSSQSGHNTVSWYQQALGQGPQFIFQYYREEENGRGNFPPRFSGLQFPNYSSELNVNALELDDSALYLCASSLGLLSGNEQFFGPGTRLTVL.

This chain connects TRBV5-1 to TRBJ2-3; 8 bases are shared with TRBD2. The CDR3 totals 16 residues. With V trimmed by 0 bases and J by 2 bases, 5 bases remained unmatched. CDR1 and CDR2 (germline): SGHRS, YFSETQ. The chain's CDR3 is CASSLERELATDTQYF. CDR3 bases: TGCGCCAGCAGCTTGGAGCGGGAGTTGGCCACAGATACGCAGTATTTT.

This sequence joins TRBV2 and TRBJ2-5; D is uncertain. The CDR3 length is 14 residues. The V and J ends lost 1 base and 2 bases respectively, with 8 bases between them. From germline, CDR1 is SNHLY and CDR2 FYNNEI. CDR3 sequence: CASSEDTTQETQYF. The CDR3 region has the DNA TGTGCCAGCAGTGAAGACACAACGCAAGAGACCCAGTACTTC.

The V call is TRBV30, the J call TRBJ2-7, with 7 bases identical to TRBD2. The trim removed 0 bases at V and 1 base at J, leaving 6 bases unmatched. The germline V gene encodes CDR1 GTSNPN and CDR2 SVGIG (reference sequence). The CDR3 runs to 15 residues. In DNA, the CDR3 is TGTGCCTGGAGTGTAGGGTGGGGAGGGTCCTACGAGCAGTACTTC. It translates to CAWSVGWGGSYEQYF.

J is TRBJ1-6 and V is TRBV6-4; TRBD1 matches 8 bases. V lost 6 bases and J lost 9; bases outside the gene matches: 7. This CDR3 has 14 amino acids. Germline CDR1 reads MRHNA; CDR2 reads SNTAGT. The CDR3 region is CASSPRTGISPLHF. CDR3 DNA: TGTGCCAGCAGCCCCCGGACAGGGATTTCACCCCTCCACTTT.